The present T cell receptor beta chain was sequenced within a study of blood T cell repertoires in COVID-19. About the study: Samples of COVID-19 (acute and convalescent) were obtained from the United States, Italy and Spain.

Some clones are missing from TCRdb's copy, which holds only in-frame ones; the method was immunoSEQ multiplex PCR. In the table there are around 93,000 clones, 82% of which are singletons. V lost 11 bases and J 5 bases, leaving 12 bases between the germline ends. The germline CDR1 and CDR2 sequences are MNHEY and SVGAGI. The CDR3 extends over 11 amino acids. This rearrangement joins TRBV6-5 to TRBJ1-2; no firm D call. This receptor was obtained from an elderly man with acute or convalescent COVID-19. Sequenced: peripheral blood. The CDR3 region has the DNA TGTGCCGTCGTTGCGGGGTATGGCTACACCTTC. Its translation is CAVVAGYGYTF.